This T cell receptor (beta chain) was sequenced in a study of response to subunit inactivated influenza vaccine. The study's findings and limits: There was a suggestion from the authors that each seasonal influenza vaccination recruits few new T cells.

This clonotype has just a few counts. Its antigen remains unknown. Germline assignment: CDR1 SGHAT and CDR2 FQNNGV. V shed 0 bases and J shed 2 bases, with 17 bases lying between them. The CDR3 runs 17 residues. Each CDR3 protein gets one entry after TCRdb re-called the RT-PCR reads with MiXCR. Counted here are 500,000 to 750,000 distinct CDR3 sequences, 11% to 15% occurring once; the ten biggest clones make up 8.5% to 14%. The chain is built from TRBV11-2 and TRBJ2-7; D is undetermined. The source of this sequence is a man in his fifties who received an inactivated influenza vaccine. The material sequenced was PBMCs from blood, taken about 13 days after vaccination. This CDR3 reads CASSLEWRSGTPYEQYF. CDR3 nucleotides: TGTGCCAGCAGCTTAGAGTGGCGGTCAGGTACTCCCTACGAGCAGTACTTC.